Shown below are 20 T cell receptor beta chains from a single sample sequenced in a study of blood T cell repertoires in COVID-19. Repertoires were generated with immunoSEQ multiplex PCR, while TCRdb's copy carries only in-frame clones and drops some. The sample holds 250,000 to 350,000 clones, approximately 90% seen once. Sequences were obtained from peripheral blood. The receptors were gathered from a man younger than 40 with acute or convalescent COVID-19.

This clone was detected only a few times. V gene TRBV6-8 combines with J gene TRBJ1-5; 9 bases map to TRBD1. V lost 10 bases to trimming and J lost 1 base; unmatched junction nucleotides: 14. CDR3 length equals 17 residues. The germline V gene has CDR1 MNHGY and CDR2 SAAAGT. CDR3 nucleotide sequence: TGTGCCACGAAGACAGGGGGGGATCCCTTAAGCAATCAGCCCCAGCATTTT. It codes for CATKTGGDPLSNQPQHF.

V gene TRBV7-9 combines with J gene TRBJ1-4; the match to TRBD1 covers 7 bases. V gave up 5 bases and J gave up 7 bases; unmatched junction bases: 13. Germline CDR1 and CDR2: SEHNR and FQNEAQ (reference sequence). This CDR3 has 16 amino acids. The CDR3 protein is CASSGGTEDLSEKLFF. CDR3 sequence (DNA): TGTGCCAGCAGCGGCGGGACAGAAGATCTGAGTGAAAAACTGTTTTTT.

V gene TRBV7-9 combines with J gene TRBJ2-3; 8 nucleotides align to TRBD1. The V gene end was trimmed by 5 bases and the J gene end by 2 bases; junction bases not matched to a gene: 15. Germline CDR1 reads SEHNR; CDR2 reads FQNEAQ (reference sequence). The CDR3 covers 18 residues. The CDR3, as DNA: TGTGCCAGCAGCGGCCGGACAGGGTGGGGATCTTCCACAGATACGCAGTATTTT. Amino acids: CASSGRTGWGSSTDTQYF.

V and J are TRBV7-2 and TRBJ1-3; D possibly corresponds to TRBD1 (6 bases). Per germline, CDR1 SGHTA and CDR2 FQGNSA. Deletions cut 2 bases from V and 8 bases from J, with 7 bases between. CDR3 length equals 12 residues. CDR3 DNA: TGTGCCAGCAGCTTACAGGGGTACACCATATATTTT. This sequence encodes CASSLQGYTIYF.

This clone was detected a few times. The rearrangement uses TRBV7-8 and TRBJ1-1, with a possible D match to TRBD1 (5 bases). Trimming removed 5 bases from V and 1 base from J, with 14 bases in between. The CDR3 is made up of 15 amino acids. Per germline, CDR1 SGHVS and CDR2 FQNEAQ. The CDR3 sequence: CASSLMGGKNTEAFF. The CDR3 region has the DNA TGTGCCAGCAGCCTCATGGGGGGTAAGAACACTGAAGCTTTCTTT.

As regards this clone: Other nucleotide sequences from this sample produce the same CDR3. V usage is TRBV18 and J usage is TRBJ1-1; D not certain. Germline loops: CDR1 KGHSH, CDR2 LQKENI. V dropped 0 bases and J dropped 6 bases, with 17 bases sitting between them. This CDR3 has 16 residues. CDR3 protein: CASSPPSGMEGAEAFF. The CDR3 coding sequence is TGTGCCAGCTCACCACCTTCTGGAATGGAGGGCGCTGAAGCTTTCTTT. The complete variable domain, with remaining parts taken from reference TRBV18 and TRBJ1-1, reads NAGVMQNPRHLVRRRGQEARLRCSPMKGHSHVYWYRQLPEEGLKFMVYLQKENIIDESGMPKERFSAEFPKEGPSILRIQQVVRGDSAAYFCASSPPSGMEGAEAFFGQGTRLTVV.

The rearrangement joins TRBV27 to TRBJ1-1; D remains unclear. The CDR3 totals 14 residues. Trimming took off 7 bases at V and 0 bases at J, with 12 bases between the two ends. CDR1 is MNHEY, CDR2 SMNVEV, per germline (reference sequence). The CDR3 loop is CASTSRFLNTEAFF. The CDR3, as DNA: TGTGCCAGCACCTCGAGATTCTTGAACACTGAAGCTTTCTTT.

V is TRBV7-3 and J is TRBJ2-2, with no clear D. The CDR3 has 16 amino acids. Germline V gene sequence: CDR1 SGHTA, CDR2 FQGTGA. The V gene lost 1 base and the J gene lost 4 bases, with 13 bases spanning the gap. CDR3 in DNA: TGTGCCAGCAGCTTAAGTTCGAGTCTCATCACCGGGGAGCTGTTTTTT. Translating gives CASSLSSSLITGELFF.

The rearrangement links TRBV11-2 to TRBJ2-2, with 11 bases matching TRBD2. The CDR3 contains 18 residues. The V gene's germline CDR1 is SGHAT and CDR2 FQNNGV. The V and J ends lost 3 bases and 4 bases, in that order; junction bases with no gene match: 10. The CDR3 coding sequence is TGTGCCAGCAGCTTTACTGGACTAGCGGGCCGTGGCACCGGGGAGCTGTTTTTT. Translating gives CASSFTGLAGRGTGELFF.

The rearrangement links TRBV6-5 to TRBJ2-2; 10 positions match TRBD2. CDR3 size: 14 residues. Germline CDR1 is MNHEY and CDR2 is SVGAGI. Trimming removed 4 bases from V and 6 bases from J; junction bases left unmatched: 2. The CDR3 DNA reads TGTGCCAGCAGTTCAAGCGGGAGGGCCGGGGAGCTGTTTTTT. Amino acid sequence: CASSSSGRAGELFF.

This clone was picked up one time. The gene calls are TRBV28 and TRBJ1-2; tentative D call: TRBD1 (5 bases). Trimming pared 3 bases from V and 12 bases from J, leaving 14 bases between. The CDR3 consists of 12 residues. The germline CDR1 and CDR2 sequences are MDHEN and SYDVKM. The CDR3 region has the DNA TGTGCCAGCAGTTTGGCGCAGGGCCCTAACACCTTC. Its protein product is CASSLAQGPNTF.

This clone has just one count. The V gene is TRBV10-1, the J gene TRBJ2-7; 10 bases line up with TRBD2. The CDR3 runs to 16 residues. Germline V CDR1 and CDR2: WNHNN, SYGVQD (reference sequence). V lost 5 bases and J lost 2; bases outside the gene matches: 9. CDR3 in DNA: TGCGCCAGCAGTCGTAAGCGGGAGGGCCCCACCTACGAGCAGTACTTC. This translates into CASSRKREGPTYEQYF.

V gene TRBV28 combines with J gene TRBJ2-5; D perhaps matches TRBD1 (6 bases). CDR1 and CDR2 (germline): MDHEN, SYDVKM. Trimming removed 4 bases at V and 1 base at J, with 7 bases between. This CDR3 has 13 residues. The CDR3 sequence: CASSYRAQETQYF. In DNA form, the CDR3 reads TGTGCCAGCAGTTACAGGGCCCAAGAGACCCAGTACTTC.

This chain links TRBV7-6 with TRBJ2-5; 7 positions match TRBD2. With 4 bases clipped from V and 2 bases from J, the junction kept 16 bases outside the gene matches. Germline V gene data show CDR1 as SGHVS and CDR2 as FNYEAQ. The CDR3 runs to 18 residues. CDR3 coding DNA: TGTGCCAGCAGCTCCCCCAGCGGGGTACCTATATTACAAGAGACCCAGTACTTC. This codes for CASSSPSGVPILQETQYF.

The chain employs TRBV5-1 and TRBJ2-5, with 7 bases matching TRBD1. Germline V gene sequence: CDR1 SGHRS, CDR2 YFSETQ. With V trimmed by 4 bases and J by 5 bases, 8 bases remained unmatched. This CDR3 has 14 amino acids. CDR3 sequence reads: CASSPTGTWETQYF. The CDR3 DNA reads TGCGCCAGCAGCCCGACAGGGACGTGGGAGACCCAGTACTTC.

The chain joins TRBV18 to TRBJ2-5; 10 positions agree with TRBD2. The J segment lost 5 bases and the V segment lost 0 bases, leaving 9 bases of the junction unmatched. The germline CDR1 and CDR2 sequences are KGHSH and LQKENI. CDR3 length: 17 amino acids. The CDR3 sequence: CASSPPGWLAGVETQYF. The CDR3, as DNA: TGTGCCAGCTCACCACCGGGATGGCTAGCGGGAGTGGAGACCCAGTACTTC. Based on the CDR3 plus reference TRBV18 and TRBJ2-5, the full variable domain is NAGVMQNPRHLVRRRGQEARLRCSPMKGHSHVYWYRQLPEEGLKFMVYLQKENIIDESGMPKERFSAEFPKEGPSILRIQQVVRGDSAAYFCASSPPGWLAGVETQYFGPGTRLLVL.

This chain links TRBV19 with TRBJ1-2, with 11 bases that match TRBD1. The CDR3 spans 16 residues. V lost 2 bases and J lost 6; bases outside the gene matches: 8. CDR1 is LNHDA, CDR2 SQIVND, per germline (reference sequence). CDR3 nucleotides: TGTGCCAGTAGTATATCTGGACAGGGGGCGATCAATGGCTACACCTTC. Translating it yields CASSISGQGAINGYTF.

V gene TRBV27 combines with J gene TRBJ1-2; D is undetermined. Per germline, CDR1 MNHEY and CDR2 SMNVEV (reference sequence). V lost 6 bases to trimming and J lost 1 base, with 6 bases between them. There are 12 residues in the CDR3. This chain's CDR3 is CASRRHNYGYTF. In nucleotides, the CDR3 is TGTGCCAGCAGACGACATAACTATGGCTACACCTTC.

The sample holds a few counts of this clone. V usage is TRBV27 and J usage is TRBJ2-2; possibly TRBD2 for D (5 bases). The CDR3 runs to 14 residues. Deletions cut 5 bases from V and 3 bases from J, with 10 bases between. Germline CDR1 reads MNHEY; CDR2 reads SMNVEV (reference sequence). CDR3 residues: CASSLGVDTGELFF. Written as DNA, the CDR3 is TGTGCCAGCAGTCTCGGGGTTGACACCGGGGAGCTGTTTTTT.

The genes are TRBV19 and TRBJ2-7; no definite D call. The CDR3 consists of 15 residues. CDR1 and CDR2 (germline): LNHDA, SQIVND (reference sequence). Between the trimmed V and J ends, which lost 3 bases and 3 bases, there was a span of 15 bases. The CDR3: CASSIVVASLYEQYF. In DNA, the CDR3 is TGTGCCAGTAGTATTGTGGTGGCCAGTCTCTACGAGCAGTACTTC.